This TCR beta chain was sequenced during a study of T cell repertoires in cytomegalovirus infection. About the study: An indication of both CMV infection and matching HLA type came from public TCR beta signatures.

Points from the study as a whole: Dominant in the ex vivo response were TCR beta clonotypes restricted by HLA-C and specific for CMV.

This clonotype showed up just a few times. Its antigen remains unidentified. TCRdb re-derived calls from the reads in MiXCR, one entry per CDR3 protein. The table shows 750,000 to 900,000 distinct CDR3 sequences, with approximately 32% occurring only once. Germline lookup yields CDR1 ENHRY and CDR2 SYGVKD. Trimming pared 2 bases from V and 0 bases from J, leaving 10 bases between. This CDR3 is 15 amino acids long. This receptor was taken from a human donor in good health (CMV status not recorded). Some clones in this sample may be carry-over from other donors' samples. The sequences come from cultured CD8+ T cells from PBMCs, collected from culture after CMV antigen stimulation. The chain employs TRBV10-3 and TRBJ1-1; D is perhaps TRBD1 (6 bases). CDR3 in amino acids: CAISETGLLNTEAFF. CDR3 nucleotide sequence: TGTGCCATCAGTGAGACAGGGCTTCTGAACACTGAAGCTTTCTTT.